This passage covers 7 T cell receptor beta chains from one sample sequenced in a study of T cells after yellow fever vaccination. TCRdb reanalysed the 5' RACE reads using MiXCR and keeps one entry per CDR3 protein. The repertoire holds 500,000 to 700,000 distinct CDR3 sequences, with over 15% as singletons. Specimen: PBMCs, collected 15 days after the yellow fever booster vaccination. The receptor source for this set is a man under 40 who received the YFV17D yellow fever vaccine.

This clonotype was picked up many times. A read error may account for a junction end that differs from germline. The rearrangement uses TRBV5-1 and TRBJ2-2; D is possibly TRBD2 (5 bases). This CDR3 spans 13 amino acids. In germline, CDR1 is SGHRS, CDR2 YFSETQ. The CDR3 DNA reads TGTGCCAGCAGCTTAGAGGGTACCGGGGAGCTGTTTTTT. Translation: CASSLEGTGELFF.

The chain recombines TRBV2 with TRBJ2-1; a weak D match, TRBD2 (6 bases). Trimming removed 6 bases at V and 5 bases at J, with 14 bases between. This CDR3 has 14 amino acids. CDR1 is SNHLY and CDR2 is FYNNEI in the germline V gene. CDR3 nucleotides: TGTGCCAGCAGGGGATCAGGAGGGCACAATGAGCAGTTCTTC. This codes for CASRGSGGHNEQFF.

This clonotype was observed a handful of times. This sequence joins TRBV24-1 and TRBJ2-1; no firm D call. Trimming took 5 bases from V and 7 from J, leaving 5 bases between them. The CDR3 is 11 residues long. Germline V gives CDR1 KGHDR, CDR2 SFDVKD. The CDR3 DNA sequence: TGTGCCACCAGTGGCTGGAATGAGCAGTTCTTC. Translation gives CATSGWNEQFF.

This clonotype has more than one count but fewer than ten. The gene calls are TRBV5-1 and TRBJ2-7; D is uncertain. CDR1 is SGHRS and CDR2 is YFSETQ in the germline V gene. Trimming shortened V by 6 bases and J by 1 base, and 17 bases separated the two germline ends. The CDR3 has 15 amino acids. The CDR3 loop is CASKSGQAGSYEQYF. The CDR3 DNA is TGCGCCAGCAAATCGGGTCAGGCCGGATCCTACGAGCAGTACTTC.

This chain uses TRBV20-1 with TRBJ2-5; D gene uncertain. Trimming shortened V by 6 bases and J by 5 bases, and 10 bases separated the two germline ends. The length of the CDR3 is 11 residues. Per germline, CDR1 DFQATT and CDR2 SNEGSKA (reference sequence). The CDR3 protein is CSAVVGETQYF. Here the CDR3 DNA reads TGCAGTGCCGTAGTAGGGGAGACCCAGTACTTC.

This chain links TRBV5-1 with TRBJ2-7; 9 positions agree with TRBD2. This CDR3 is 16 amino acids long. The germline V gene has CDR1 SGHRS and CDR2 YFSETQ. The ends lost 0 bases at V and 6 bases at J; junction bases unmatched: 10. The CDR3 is CASSLDGGRASGEQYF. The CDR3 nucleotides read TGCGCCAGCAGCTTGGATGGCGGGAGGGCCTCGGGCGAGCAGTACTTC. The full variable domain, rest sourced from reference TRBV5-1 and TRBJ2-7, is KAGVTQTPRYLIKTRGQQVTLSCSPISGHRSVSWYQQTPGQGLQFLFEYFSETQRNKGNFPGRFSGRQFSNSRSEMNVSTLELGDSALYLCASSLDGGRASGEQYFGPGTRLTVT.

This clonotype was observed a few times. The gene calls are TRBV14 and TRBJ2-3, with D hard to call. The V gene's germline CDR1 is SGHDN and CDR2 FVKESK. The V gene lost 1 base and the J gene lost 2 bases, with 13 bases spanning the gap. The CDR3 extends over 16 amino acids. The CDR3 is CASSQVKTSITDTQYF. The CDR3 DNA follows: TGTGCCAGCAGCCAAGTGAAAACCAGCATCACAGATACGCAGTATTTT.